Listed below are T cell receptor beta chains from one sample, sequenced in a study of siplizumab effects on memory and regulatory T cells. Produced via immunoSEQ multiplex PCR; TCRdb's table is partial and in-frame only. The sample includes about 80,000 clones, 95% of them seen just once. Sequencing used CD8+ T cells sorted from blood. The receptor source for this set is a human donor in good health. Both conserved end residues are trimmed from each CDR3. Each record gives: D gene, V gene, J gene, CDR3 protein. D genes are given only for firm matches.

D gene: .
V gene: TRBV4-1
J gene: TRBJ2-1
CDR3 protein: ASSQDPGPSYNEQF

D gene: TRBD2
V gene: TRBV7-9
J gene: TRBJ2-3
CDR3 protein: ASSSTRLAGGLRFTQY

D gene: .
V gene: TRBV11-2
J gene: .
CDR3 protein: ASSLGVSYEQY

D gene: .
V gene: TRBV28
J gene: TRBJ2-2
CDR3 protein: ASGGAILLPGELF

D gene: TRBD1
V gene: TRBV4-1
J gene: TRBJ1-6
CDR3 protein: ASSQARDRYSPLH

D gene: .
V gene: TRBV7-6
J gene: TRBJ1-5
CDR3 protein: ASSAGAGRNQPQH

D gene: .
V gene: TRBV29-1
J gene: TRBJ2-2
CDR3 protein: SVEDGGIHTGELF

D gene: .
V gene: TRBV15
J gene: TRBJ2-5
CDR3 protein: ATSMAYQETQY

D gene: .
V gene: TRBV13
J gene: TRBJ2-6
CDR3 protein: ASSVWGSGANVLT

D gene: .
V gene: TRBV19
J gene: TRBJ2-5
CDR3 protein: ASSTYLTGFQETQY

D gene: TRBD2
V gene: TRBV5-4
J gene: TRBJ2-1
CDR3 protein: ASRRTRSENEQF

D gene: .
V gene: TRBV27
J gene: TRBJ2-7
CDR3 protein: ASSLGVAYEQY

D gene: TRBD2
V gene: TRBV7-8
J gene: TRBJ2-3
CDR3 protein: ASSLGSGSVADTQY

D gene: .
V gene: TRBV4-1
J gene: TRBJ1-1
CDR3 protein: ASSQDHAGTEAF

D gene: .
V gene: TRBV5-1
J gene: TRBJ2-7
CDR3 protein: ASSLELLLDEQY

D gene: .
V gene: TRBV4-1
J gene: TRBJ2-7
CDR3 protein: ASSQDRGRSYEQY

D gene: .
V gene: TRBV7-3
J gene: TRBJ2-1
CDR3 protein: ASSLLANNYNEQF

D gene: TRBD1
V gene: TRBV28
J gene: TRBJ2-7
CDR3 protein: ASSLPGTGVRSDEQY

D gene: .
V gene: TRBV7-8
J gene: TRBJ1-1
CDR3 protein: ASSLAEQASAF

D gene: TRBD1
V gene: TRBV28
J gene: TRBJ1-1
CDR3 protein: ASSVQGESTEAF

D gene: TRBD2
V gene: TRBV2
J gene: TRBJ2-4
CDR3 protein: ASSDLAGEGTKNIQY

D gene: .
V gene: TRBV14
J gene: TRBJ1-5
CDR3 protein: ASSHGYNQPQH

D gene: TRBD2
V gene: TRBV6-4
J gene: TRBJ2-2
CDR3 protein: ASSRLAGDTGELF

D gene: .
V gene: TRBV4-1
J gene: TRBJ1-1
CDR3 protein: ASSLPTNRDGNTEAF